This TCR beta chain was identified during a study of beta chain features in type 1 diabetes. As to this clone: Its antigen is unidentified.

Regarding the study as a whole: For Type 1 diabetes patients, all four CD4+ subsets carried TCRB CDR3s that were moderately but significantly shorter.

The CDR3 length is 14 residues. CDR1 and CDR2 from the germline V gene are SGHNT and YYREEE (reference sequence). Trimming left V 6 bases short and J 5 bases short, with 15 bases between. The study reverse transcribed the entire isolated RNA, so it sequenced expressed TCRB transcripts. An average near 3.57 million reads came from naive, central memory and regulatory T cell samples. The repertoire was sequenced with immunoSEQ multiplex PCR; TCRdb's copy has only in-frame clones and lacks some. The sample shows around 130,000 clones, about 15% of them seen only once. The sequence derives from a man between 25 and 39 years old with type 1 diabetes. This sequence joins TRBV5-4 and TRBJ2-1; no clear D gene. What was sequenced was central memory CD4+ T cells from blood. CDR3 in DNA: TGTGCCAGCACCCTCGTGGGGTTAAACAATGAGCAGTTCTTC. Translating it yields CASTLVGLNNEQFF.